This is a list of T cell receptor beta chains from one sample in a study of cytomegalovirus exposure and HLA in healthy donors. The method was immunoSEQ multiplex PCR; TCRdb's version includes in-frame clones alone and lacks a portion of them. Of more than 250,000 clones in the sample, 80% to 90% were seen once. Material for sequencing was PBMCs. The receptors stem from a woman between 18 and 29 years old in good health and CMV-seronegative. Both conserved end residues are part of each CDR3.

J: TRBJ1-1; V: TRBV5-5; CDR3: CASSFGGEAFF
J: TRBJ1-2; V: TRBV10-3; CDR3: CAIGANYGYTF
J: TRBJ1-1; V: TRBV18; CDR3: CASSPPIMGQAVVEAFF
J: TRBJ2-7; V: TRBV19; CDR3: CASSPSQGAYEQYF
J: TRBJ1-4; V: TRBV6-9; CDR3: CASSSHVRHSERPNKKLFF
J: TRBJ2-7; V: TRBV7-9; CDR3: CASSFTSGSTYEQYF
J: TRBJ2-7; V: TRBV15; CDR3: CATSRDTYEQYF
J: TRBJ2-7; V: TRBV7-8; CDR3: CASSSPGQGDYEQYF
J: TRBJ1-1; V: TRBV5-6; CDR3: CASSFGGDIGTEAFF
J: TRBJ1-5; V: TRBV23-1; CDR3: CASSQEDRDNQPQHF
J: TRBJ1-2; V: TRBV14; CDR3: CASRQGTGNGGYTF
J: TRBJ2-7; V: TRBV7-3; CDR3: CASSTTGGTLYF
J: TRBJ2-1; V: TRBV29-1; CDR3: CSVGGSYNEQFF
J: TRBJ1-3; V: TRBV6-1; CDR3: CATYPSSAGNTIYF
J: TRBJ2-7; V: TRBV7-2; CDR3: CASSPPDRAYEQYF
J: TRBJ2-5; V: TRBV5-6; CDR3: CASRPASPGQGDRETQYF
J: TRBJ1-4; V: TRBV5-1; CDR3: CASSLGVVNEKLFF
J: TRBJ1-4; V: TRBV7-2; CDR3: CASSFRGAEEKLFF
J: -; V: TRBV6-1; CDR3: CASSVSGTAAYEQYF
J: TRBJ1-1; V: TRBV6-4; CDR3: CASSDSTYLGQRGTEAFF
J: TRBJ1-2; V: TRBV19; CDR3: CASWGGYGYTF
J: TRBJ1-1; V: TRBV9; CDR3: CASSVEIGVNTEAFF
J: -; V: TRBV5-1; CDR3: CASSLAIAYEQYF
J: TRBJ1-4; V: TRBV7-6; CDR3: CASSLSGQGEKLFF
J: TRBJ2-7; V: TRBV7-9; CDR3: CASSLGTATYEQYF
J: TRBJ1-3; V: TRBV29-1; CDR3: CSVKGLAVDTIYF
J: TRBJ2-5; V: TRBV7-6; CDR3: CASSLGGGPSETQYF
J: TRBJ1-4; V: TRBV27; CDR3: CASSLGRREYGEKLFF
J: TRBJ2-7; V: TRBV12-5; CDR3: CASGLPSDGSYEQYF
J: TRBJ2-5; V: TRBV7-9; CDR3: CASSLGTSGSQTQYF
J: TRBJ2-3; V: TRBV9; CDR3: CASSGPGGDTQYF
J: TRBJ2-1; V: TRBV6-5; CDR3: CASSYSTGGPYNEQFF
J: TRBJ1-5; V: TRBV7-2; CDR3: CASSMGHPGNQPQHF
J: TRBJ2-5; V: TRBV30; CDR3: CAWVEFPAGGQYF
J: TRBJ1-5; V: TRBV12-5; CDR3: CASGRGQSNQPQHF
J: TRBJ2-7; V: TRBV2; CDR3: CASSRLAGGLEQYF
J: TRBJ1-2; V: TRBV9; CDR3: CASSAEMRGGGSYGYTF
J: TRBJ2-7; V: TRBV4-1; CDR3: CASSPYGGSYEQYF
J: TRBJ2-3; V: TRBV5-6; CDR3: CASSLLTGGDTQYF
J: TRBJ2-2; V: TRBV5-4; CDR3: CASSLGSRGTGELFF
J: TRBJ1-1; V: TRBV6-5; CDR3: CASSQQGRAFF
J: TRBJ1-1; V: TRBV6-5; CDR3: CASSPTGGLGAFF
J: TRBJ1-1; V: TRBV27; CDR3: CASIFRLRAFF
J: TRBJ2-3; V: TRBV5-1; CDR3: CASRQLSSTDTQYF
J: TRBJ1-1; V: TRBV29-1; CDR3: CSVLTGGPTEAFF
J: TRBJ2-3; V: TRBV5-6; CDR3: CASSPTTGGSTQYF
J: TRBJ2-4; V: TRBV18; CDR3: CASLSEAGKNIQYF
J: TRBJ1-4; V: TRBV5-4; CDR3: CASSFQNNEKLFF
J: TRBJ2-3; V: TRBV11-2; CDR3: CASTFTADYQRGWTDTQYF